These 20 T cell receptor beta chains originate from one sample sequenced in a study of T-cell reconstitution after alpha-beta-depleted transplantation in children. This sample's TCRbeta library carried unique molecular identifier barcodes. Each CDR3 protein is one row after TCRdb ran MiXCR on the PCR reads. The data show 700,000 or so distinct CDR3 sequences, roughly 14% seen once. The sequences come from PBMCs, collected before TCRalphabeta/CD19-depleted stem cell transplant. These receptors were collected from a girl aged 2-10 years with congenital amegakaryocytic thrombocytopenia, due to receive a stem cell transplant.

Ten or more counts support this clonotype. The chain couples TRBV6-5 to TRBJ2-1; 9 bases are shared with TRBD1. This CDR3 is built from 17 residues. Per germline, CDR1 MNHEY and CDR2 SVGAGI. V trimming: 5 bases; J trimming: 9 bases; junction bases outside the gene matches: 17. The CDR3 region has the DNA TGTGCCAGCAGTCGATCCCTACCGGGACAGGGTACTGGTGAGCAGTTCTTC. It encodes CASSRSLPGQGTGEQFF.

The chain uses TRBV10-3 and TRBJ2-5, with 12 nucleotides matching TRBD2. CDR1 and CDR2 from the germline V gene are ENHRY and SYGVKD. CDR3 length: 16 residues. The J segment lost 1 base and the V segment lost 5 bases, leaving 5 bases of the junction unmatched. The CDR3 bases are TGTGCCATCAGTCGGGGACTAGCGGGCACCCAAGAGACCCAGTACTTC. This gives the protein CAISRGLAGTQETQYF.

This clonotype was counted many times. CDR3 DNA sequence: TGCAGTGCTAGAGATCCGTGGGTGGCTAGCGGGAGGGCCGTAGATGAGCAGTTCTTC. Encoded protein: CSARDPWVASGRAVDEQFF. This chain uses TRBV20-1 with TRBJ2-1, with TRBD2 matching 12 bases. The J segment lost 8 bases and the V segment lost 0 bases, leaving 17 bases of the junction unmatched. The CDR3 loop spans 19 amino acids. Germline-derived CDR1 and CDR2 are DFQATT and SNEGSKA (reference sequence).

This chain uses TRBV15 with TRBJ1-4; D gene uncertain. Germline CDR1 and CDR2: LNHNV and YYDKDF (reference sequence). This CDR3 contains 15 residues. V gave up 0 bases and J gave up 5 bases, with 10 bases separating them. CDR3 in DNA: TGTGCCACCAGCAGAGATCCCAACGGAAATGAAAAACTGTTTTTT. Translation: CATSRDPNGNEKLFF.

This clonotype appeared a few times. The V gene is TRBV20-1, the J gene TRBJ2-1; TRBD2 aligns across 7 bases. The CDR3 consists of 16 residues. The germline CDR1 and CDR2 sequences are DFQATT and SNEGSKA (reference sequence). The V gene end was trimmed by 5 bases and the J gene end by 3 bases; junction bases not matched to a gene: 13. CDR3 residues: CSAPPGGGSFYNEQFF. The CDR3 region has the DNA TGCAGTGCTCCTCCGGGGGGAGGGAGTTTCTACAATGAGCAGTTCTTC.

In its sample, this clonotype was seen many times. The chain recombines TRBV12-3 or TRBV12-4 with TRBJ1-5; D remains unclear. Trimming shortened V by 3 bases and J by 3 bases, and 9 bases separated the two germline ends. The CDR3 extends over 14 amino acids. Here the CDR3 DNA reads TGTGCCAGCAGTTTGGGCAGCCACAATCAGCCCCAGCATTTT. Its translation is CASSLGSHNQPQHF.

This clonotype was seen only a few times. This chain uses TRBV5-1 with TRBJ2-2; TRBD2 matches 11 bases. Germline-derived CDR1 and CDR2 are SGHRS and YFSETQ. After removal of 4 bases from V and 1 base from J, the junction contained 3 bases not matched to a gene. This CDR3 has 16 residues. The CDR3 protein is CASSPGTSGNTGELFF. CDR3 nucleotides: TGCGCCAGCAGCCCGGGGACTAGCGGGAACACCGGGGAGCTGTTTTTT.

The gene calls are TRBV28 and TRBJ2-1, with 9 nucleotides matching TRBD1. Germline assignment: CDR1 MDHEN and CDR2 SYDVKM. Germline trimming cut 10 bases from V and 10 bases from J; bases unmatched to any gene: 11. This CDR3 comprises 13 residues. As DNA, the CDR3 is TGTGCCATGGGCCCGGGACAGGGTTTCGAGCAGTTCTTC. Its translation is CAMGPGQGFEQFF.

The chain has TRBV30 and TRBJ2-2; weak D call: TRBD1 (5 bases). Germline CDR1 GTSNPN, CDR2 SVGIG (reference sequence). Trimming took 1 base from V and 4 from J, leaving 13 bases between them. The CDR3 contains 15 residues. The CDR3 nucleotides read TGTGCCTGGAGTGAAGGACAATGGGCCACCGGGGAGCTGTTTTTT. Its translation: CAWSEGQWATGELFF.

This clonotype was seen only a few times. V usage is TRBV30 and J usage is TRBJ2-3; TRBD2 matches at 10 bases. This CDR3 has 13 amino acids. Germline V CDR1 and CDR2: GTSNPN, SVGIG (reference sequence). With V trimmed by 5 bases and J by 1 base, 0 bases remained unmatched. The CDR3 sequence is CAWGLAGTDTQYF. The CDR3 DNA reads TGTGCCTGGGGACTAGCGGGCACAGATACGCAGTATTTT.

This clonotype was observed many times. This chain joins TRBV10-3 and TRBJ1-5, with D unresolved. Trimming pared 6 bases from V and 0 bases from J, leaving 9 bases between. CDR3 length: 14 residues. The germline V gene encodes CDR1 ENHRY and CDR2 SYGVKD. Written as DNA, the CDR3 is TGTGCCATCAGCGTAGATTATAGCAATCAGCCCCAGCATTTT. It codes for CAISVDYSNQPQHF.

This clonotype was recorded many times. The rearrangement links TRBV6-1 to TRBJ1-5, with D unclear. The V gene's germline CDR1 is MNHNS and CDR2 SASEGT. CDR3 length equals 12 residues. Trimming took off 5 bases at V and 7 bases at J, with 9 bases between the two ends. The CDR3 nucleotides are TGTGCCAGCAGTCCGGGTTACCAGCCCCAGCATTTT. Its protein is CASSPGYQPQHF.

The genes are TRBV11-1 and TRBJ2-3; no reliable D call. The CDR3 spans 13 residues. The germline gives CDR1 SGHAT, CDR2 FQDESV (reference sequence). With 8 bases removed from V and 0 bases from J, the gap between germline ends came to 9 bases. Written as DNA, the CDR3 is TGTGCCAGCCTTGGGCGTAGCACAGATACGCAGTATTTT. Amino acids: CASLGRSTDTQYF.

CDR3 coding DNA: TGTGCCAGCGAACGCCGGGGTAGCTACGAGCAGTACTTC. Its translation is CASERRGSYEQYF. The chain carries TRBV3-1 and TRBJ2-7; D may be TRBD2 (5 bases). The CDR3 sequence is 13 residues long. Germline V lookup: CDR1 LGHDT, CDR2 YNNKEL (reference sequence). V gave up 8 bases and J gave up 3 bases, with 14 bases separating them.

This clonotype was recorded many times. The chain recombines TRBV29-1 with TRBJ2-3; D is tentatively TRBD1 or TRBD2 (5 bases each). The CDR3 has 13 residues. Germline CDR1 reads SQVTM; CDR2 reads ANQGSEA. V shed 7 bases and J shed 2 bases, with 13 bases lying between them. CDR3 nucleotides: TGCAGCGGAATGGGACGGCTCACAGATACGCAGTATTTT. This gives the protein CSGMGRLTDTQYF.

This chain connects TRBV20-1 to TRBJ1-5; weak D call: TRBD1 (5 bases). Germline lookup yields CDR1 DFQATT and CDR2 SNEGSKA (reference sequence). Trimming stripped 1 base from V and 8 bases from J, with 12 bases between. This CDR3 is built from 13 residues. The chain's CDR3 is CSARVPGGEPQHF. As DNA, the CDR3 is TGCAGTGCTAGAGTGCCCGGGGGGGAGCCCCAGCATTTT.

Ten or more counts support this clonotype. The chain couples TRBV5-1 to TRBJ2-1, with TRBD2 identical over 7 bases. V was clipped by 4 bases and J by 5 bases; unmatched bases: 9. CDR1 and CDR2 (germline): SGHRS, YFSETQ. This CDR3 has 15 residues. The CDR3 nucleotides read TGCGCCAGCAGCATCGCTAGCGGAGGGAACAATGAGCAGTTCTTC. Its protein product is CASSIASGGNNEQFF.

Concerning this clonotype itself: The germline gene is not matched at one end of the junction; a read error may be the cause. The chain has TRBV12-3 or TRBV12-4 and TRBJ2-6; a weak D match, TRBD1 (6 bases). The CDR3 extends over 19 amino acids. CDR3 residues: CTSSKSQGTPLSGANVLTF. CDR3 bases: TGTACCAGCAGCAAATCTCAGGGGACGCCCCTCTCTGGGGCCAACGTCCTGACTTTC.

This clonotype was seen at least ten times. The V gene is TRBV3-1, the J gene TRBJ2-1; D is possibly TRBD1 (5 bases). Trimming pared 1 base from V and 2 bases from J, leaving 12 bases between. Per the germline V gene, CDR1 is LGHDT and CDR2 is YNNKEL (reference sequence). This CDR3 has 16 amino acids. This CDR3 reads CASSQGRQLAYNEQFF. The CDR3 nucleotides are TGTGCCAGCAGCCAAGGGCGACAGTTAGCCTACAATGAGCAGTTCTTC.

A note on this clonotype: A much larger clonotype is one base distant, so this may be a read error. Here the CDR3 reads CASSSAGQGMNTEAFF. For the CDR3, the DNA is TGCGCCAGCAGCTCGGCCGGACAGGGGATGAACACTGAAGCTTTCTTT. This chain joins TRBV5-1 and TRBJ1-1; 9 bases are a match to TRBD1. Germline V gene lookup returns CDR1 SGHRS and CDR2 YFSETQ. The junction had 6 bases not matched to a gene; V was cut back by 3 bases and J by 0 bases. This CDR3 is built from 16 residues. Based on the CDR3 plus reference TRBV5-1 and TRBJ1-1, the full variable domain is KAGVTQTPRYLIKTRGQQVTLSCSPISGHRSVSWYQQTPGQGLQFLFEYFSETQRNKGNFPGRFSGRQFSNSRSEMNVSTLELGDSALYLCASSSAGQGMNTEAFFGQGTRLTVV.